This passage covers 24 T cell receptor beta chains from one sample sequenced in a study of Ad26.COV2.S vaccination and SARS-CoV-2 variants. The method was immunoSEQ multiplex PCR; TCRdb's version includes in-frame clones alone and lacks a portion of them. The data contain around 420,000 clones, approximately 88% of them singletons. Regarding treatment: approximately 18 received Ad26.COV2.S at low or high dose, single or two shots; roughly five received placebo; per-sample allocation not given. At day 63 after the first vaccine or placebo injection, samples were drawn. The material was peripheral blood, obtained in a trial of Ad26.COV2.S vaccine versus placebo. These receptors were obtained from a person between 18 and 60 years old who received the Ad26.COV2.S COVID-19 vaccine or a placebo.

The chain uses TRBV27 and TRBJ1-1; maybe TRBD1 (5 bases). The CDR3 covers 15 residues. Trimming removed 6 bases from V and 5 bases from J, with 19 bases in between. Germline lookup yields CDR1 MNHEY and CDR2 SMNVEV (reference sequence). The CDR3 bases are TGTGCCAGCAGCCCCTTATGGGCAGGGATTACTGAAGCTTTCTTT. Its translation is CASSPLWAGITEAFF.

The chain has TRBV11-2 and TRBJ2-7; possibly TRBD1 or TRBD2 for D (6 bases each). Trimming left V 1 base short and J 3 bases short, with 10 bases between. This CDR3 has 14 amino acids. Germline CDR1 and CDR2: SGHAT and FQNNGV. The CDR3 bases are TGTGCCAGCAGCTTAGCGGGGGCCGACTACGAGCAGTACTTC. It translates to CASSLAGADYEQYF. Together with reference TRBV11-2 and TRBJ2-7, the CDR3 gives the full variable domain: EAGVAQSPRYKIIEKRQSVAFWCNPISGHATLYWYQQILGQGPKLLIQFQNNGVVDDSQLPKDRFSAERLKGVDSTLKIQPAKLEDSAVYLCASSLAGADYEQYFGPGTRLTVT.

The chain combines TRBV30 with TRBJ2-1, with D tentatively TRBD1 (6 bases). V was cut by 2 bases and J by 2 bases, with 16 bases left in between. The V gene's germline CDR1 is GTSNPN and CDR2 SVGIG (reference sequence). This CDR3 has 16 amino acids. The CDR3 DNA reads as TGTGCCTGGAGTCTAGCCGTGGGGGCAACCTACAATGAGCAGTTCTTC. Amino acid sequence: CAWSLAVGATYNEQFF.

This sequence joins TRBV29-1 and TRBJ2-3; tentative D call: TRBD1 (6 bases). CDR1 and CDR2 from the germline V gene are SQVTM and ANQGSEA. The germline V and J ends were trimmed by 1 base and 5 bases, with 16 bases remaining between them. The CDR3 consists of 15 residues. The CDR3: CSVEVGAGAEDTQYF. CDR3 nucleotide sequence: TGCAGCGTTGAAGTCGGGGCAGGGGCAGAAGATACGCAGTATTTT.

The chain links TRBV6-5 to TRBJ2-1; 9 bases are a match to TRBD1. The V and J ends lost 5 bases and 5 bases, in that order; junction bases with no gene match: 7. CDR1 is MNHEY and CDR2 is SVGAGI in the germline V gene. The CDR3 loop spans 15 amino acids. The CDR3 sequence is CASSTGQGPNNEQFF. For the CDR3, the DNA is TGTGCCAGCAGTACTGGACAGGGGCCAAACAATGAGCAGTTCTTC.

V gene TRBV21-1 combines with J gene TRBJ2-1; TRBD1 was called by the table and not checked on the DNA. TRBV21-1 is noted as a pseudogene. This CDR3 spans 16 amino acids. The CDR3 region is CASSKDQLGAGNEQFF. CDR3 in DNA: TGTGCCAGCAGCAAAGACCAGCTAGGGGCCGGCAATGAGCAGTTCTTC.

The chain links TRBV5-1 to TRBJ2-3; 8 nucleotides agree with TRBD2. With V trimmed by 0 bases and J by 3 bases, 9 bases remained unmatched. Germline loops: CDR1 SGHRS, CDR2 YFSETQ. The CDR3 is 17 residues long. CDR3 coding DNA: TGCGCCAGCAGCTTGGGGCGGGGGGACTTTCGGACAGATACGCAGTATTTT. Translating gives CASSLGRGDFRTDTQYF.

The chain employs TRBV3-1 (or the pseudogene TRBV3-2) and TRBJ2-7, with D perhaps matching TRBD2 (6 bases). CDR1 is LGHDT and CDR2 is YNNKEL in the germline V gene (reference sequence). CDR3 length: 14 amino acids. V was cut by 2 bases and J by 2 bases, with 10 bases left in between. The CDR3 loop reads CASSQQGGAYEQYF. For the CDR3, the DNA is TGTGCCAGCAGCCAACAGGGAGGTGCCTACGAGCAGTACTTC.

The chain joins TRBV28 to TRBJ1-1; 9 bases line up with TRBD1. V shed 3 bases and J 0 bases; nucleotides not matched to a gene: 5. This CDR3 region has 16 residues. Germline CDR1 reads MDHEN; CDR2 reads SYDVKM. CDR3 DNA sequence: TGTGCCAGCAGTTTGGTGGACAGGGGTCTGAACACTGAAGCTTTCTTT. As protein: CASSLVDRGLNTEAFF.

This clone was recorded only once. This chain links TRBV28 with TRBJ2-1; no definite D call. V was clipped by 2 bases and J by 7 bases, with 21 bases between them. Germline values: CDR1 MDHEN, CDR2 SYDVKM. The CDR3 consists of 17 residues. CDR3 region: CASSLRTGLTPRNEQFF. The CDR3 DNA reads as TGTGCCAGCAGTTTACGTACCGGGCTAACCCCGAGAAATGAGCAGTTCTTC.

The chain is built from TRBV4-1 and TRBJ2-5; 10 bases match TRBD1. Trimming cost V 1 base and J 5 bases; bases outside gene matches: 1. The CDR3 consists of 14 residues. The germline gives CDR1 MGHRA, CDR2 YSYEKL. CDR3 amino acids: CASSQAGQGETQYF. Here the CDR3 DNA reads TGCGCCAGCAGCCAAGCGGGACAGGGGGAGACCCAGTACTTC.

The chain uses TRBV19 and TRBJ1-2, with D uncertain. The CDR3 extends over 15 amino acids. Trimming removed 7 bases at V and 2 bases at J, with 17 bases between. The germline V gene has CDR1 LNHDA and CDR2 SQIVND (reference sequence). CDR3 bases: TGTGCCAGTATGGGTGGCAGGTTCCCAAACTATGGCTACACCTTC. This codes for CASMGGRFPNYGYTF. The variable domain in full, with the rest retrieved from reference TRBV19 and TRBJ1-2, is DGGITQSPKYLFRKEGQNVTLSCEQNLNHDAMYWYRQDPGQGLRLIYYSQIVNDFQKGDIAEGYSVSREKKESFPLTVTSAQKNPTAFYLCASMGGRFPNYGYTFGSGTRLTVV.

This clone was seen many times. The chain couples TRBV27 to TRBJ2-7, with 11 bases that match TRBD2. In germline, CDR1 is MNHEY, CDR2 SMNVEV (reference sequence). The junction had 6 bases not matched to a gene; V was cut back by 4 bases and J by 4 bases. The CDR3 extends over 15 amino acids. The CDR3 DNA sequence: TGTGCCAGCAGTTCCATAGCGGGGGGGCATTACGAGCAGTACTTC. Translated, it gives CASSSIAGGHYEQYF.

The V and J genes are TRBV7-9 and TRBJ1-2; TRBD1 agrees at 7 bases. V trimming: 3 bases; J trimming: 3 bases; junction bases outside the gene matches: 1. Germline CDR1 is SEHNR and CDR2 is FQNEAQ (reference sequence). CDR3 length: 13 residues. CDR3 amino acids: CASSFGQDYGYTF. The CDR3 DNA is TGTGCCAGCAGCTTTGGACAGGACTATGGCTACACCTTC.

V is TRBV28 and J is TRBJ1-5; TRBD1 is a possible D gene (5 bases). The ends were cut back, 2 bases at V and 5 bases at J, with 10 bases in the middle. Germline V gives CDR1 MDHEN, CDR2 SYDVKM. The CDR3 covers 14 residues. In DNA form, the CDR3 reads TGTGCCAGCAGTTTAGGACAATTGGATCAGCCCCAGCATTTT. Encoded protein: CASSLGQLDQPQHF.

The rearrangement joins TRBV7-2 to TRBJ2-1; 10 nucleotides align to TRBD2. Germline CDR1 and CDR2: SGHTA and FQGNSA. The V and J ends lost 5 bases and 3 bases, in that order; junction bases with no gene match: 4. The CDR3 is 15 residues long. The CDR3 loop reads CASSASGGDYNEQFF. The CDR3 DNA sequence: TGTGCCAGCAGCGCCAGCGGGGGGGACTACAATGAGCAGTTCTTC.

V gene TRBV28 combines with J gene TRBJ1-2; 8 bases are shared with TRBD1. From germline, CDR1 is MDHEN and CDR2 SYDVKM. Unmatched junction bases numbered 7, after V lost 6 bases and J lost 7 bases. The CDR3 contains 13 residues. Here the CDR3 reads CASRTGQGTGYTF. CDR3 bases: TGTGCCAGCAGAACCGGACAGGGTACTGGCTACACCTTC.

This clone was picked up a small number of times. This chain joins TRBV6-6 and TRBJ1-4, with 7 bases identical to TRBD1. Germline-derived CDR1 and CDR2 are MNHNY and SVGAGI (reference sequence). CDR3 length: 14 residues. After removal of 5 bases from V and 3 bases from J, the junction contained 3 bases not matched to a gene. The CDR3 is CASSQQGSNEKLFF. The CDR3 DNA sequence: TGTGCCAGCAGTCAACAGGGGTCTAATGAAAAACTGTTTTTT.

V is TRBV4-3 and J is TRBJ2-1; TRBD1 is a possible D gene (6 bases). Trimming pared 2 bases from V and 4 bases from J, leaving 18 bases between. The germline gives CDR1 LGHNA, CDR2 YSLEER. The CDR3 extends over 17 amino acids. Here the CDR3 reads CASSQFTSNDRYNEQFF. CDR3 nucleotide sequence: TGCGCCAGCAGCCAATTTACCTCCAATGACAGGTACAATGAGCAGTTCTTC.

This chain uses TRBV28 with TRBJ2-5, with 12 positions matching TRBD2. The CDR3 totals 19 residues. V shed 4 bases, J shed 3 bases, and the junction held 15 bases outside the gene matches. Per the germline V gene, CDR1 is MDHEN and CDR2 is SYDVKM. The CDR3 spells CASSSLGLAGRHSKETQYF. The CDR3 DNA follows: TGTGCCAGCAGTTCCCTCGGACTAGCGGGGAGGCACTCTAAAGAGACCCAGTACTTC.

The chain is built from TRBV4-1 and TRBJ2-5; TRBD1 agrees at 9 bases. J gave up 5 bases and V 1 base, and 5 bases lay outside the gene matches. The CDR3 extends over 15 amino acids. In germline, CDR1 is MGHRA, CDR2 YSYEKL. In DNA, the CDR3 is TGCGCCAGCAGCCAAGGAGACAGGGGGTATGAGACCCAGTACTTC. Translating it yields CASSQGDRGYETQYF.

The chain combines TRBV6-6 with TRBJ1-1; the D gene is possibly TRBD1 (5 bases). The germline gives CDR1 MNHNY, CDR2 SVGAGI (reference sequence). This CDR3 has 16 amino acids. Trimming took off 3 bases at V and 3 bases at J, with 17 bases between the two ends. CDR3 protein: CASSYPRGGAYTEAFF. In DNA form, the CDR3 reads TGTGCCAGCAGTTATCCCCGTGGTGGGGCGTACACTGAAGCTTTCTTT.

This chain joins TRBV4-2 and TRBJ2-6; 9 positions agree with TRBD1. CDR1 is LGHNA, CDR2 YNFKEQ, per germline. This CDR3 spans 16 amino acids. V shed 2 bases, J shed 2 bases, and the junction held 1 base outside the gene matches. The chain's CDR3 is CASSQNRGPGANVLTF. Written as DNA, the CDR3 is TGTGCCAGCAGCCAAAACAGGGGGCCTGGGGCCAACGTCCTGACTTTC.

The J gene is TRBJ2-1, the V gene TRBV5-8, with 7 positions matching TRBD2. The CDR3 runs to 17 residues. Germline V gives CDR1 SGHTS, CDR2 YDEGEE. Losses at the gene ends were 3 bases for V and 8 bases for J; bases not matched to a gene: 17. CDR3 coding DNA: TGTGCCAGCAGCTGGCGCCTAGGAGCGGGGTCTTTGGATGAGCAGTTCTTC. Its protein product is CASSWRLGAGSLDEQFF.